Sequencing of this T cell receptor (beta chain) was carried out in a study of CD8+CD57+ T cells in acquired aplastic anemia. With 3 bases removed from V and 6 bases from J, the gap between germline ends came to 12 bases. There are 15 residues in the CDR3. Germline values: CDR1 LNHDA, CDR2 SQIVND (reference sequence). TCR beta VDJ and CDR3 profiles were obtained from a genomic DNA template. TCRdb reprocessed the reads with MiXCR, giving one entry per CDR3 protein. The table lists 200,000 to 250,000 distinct CDR3 sequences, around 63% of them singletons. The receptor comes from a human donor in good health. This sequence joins TRBV19 and TRBJ1-6; D perhaps matches TRBD1 (6 bases). Sequencing was performed on sorted CD4+, CD8+, or CD8+CD57+ T cells (not recorded which) from PBMCs. CDR3 residues: CASSILQGTNSPLHF. The CDR3 DNA follows: TGTGCCAGTAGTATTCTCCAGGGGACTAATTCACCCCTCCACTTT.